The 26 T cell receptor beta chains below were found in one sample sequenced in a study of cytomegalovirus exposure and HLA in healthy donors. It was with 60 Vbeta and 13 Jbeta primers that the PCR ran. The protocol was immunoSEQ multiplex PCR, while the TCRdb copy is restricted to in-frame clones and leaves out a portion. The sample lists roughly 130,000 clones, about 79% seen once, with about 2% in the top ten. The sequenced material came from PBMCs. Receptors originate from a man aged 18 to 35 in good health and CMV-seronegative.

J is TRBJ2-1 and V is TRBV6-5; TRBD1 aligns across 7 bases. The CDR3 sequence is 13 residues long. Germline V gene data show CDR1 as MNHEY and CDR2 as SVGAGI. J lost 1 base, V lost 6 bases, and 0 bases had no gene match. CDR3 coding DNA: TGTGCCAGCAGCAGGGGGTCCTACAATGAGCAGTTCTTC. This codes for CASSRGSYNEQFF.

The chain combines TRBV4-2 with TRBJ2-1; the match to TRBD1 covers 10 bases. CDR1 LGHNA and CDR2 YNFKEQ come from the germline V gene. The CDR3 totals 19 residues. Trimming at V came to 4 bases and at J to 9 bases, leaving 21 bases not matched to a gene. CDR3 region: CASSRHAAGQGKSDGEQFF. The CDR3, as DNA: TGTGCCAGCAGCCGGCATGCCGCGGGACAGGGGAAGTCAGACGGTGAGCAGTTCTTC.

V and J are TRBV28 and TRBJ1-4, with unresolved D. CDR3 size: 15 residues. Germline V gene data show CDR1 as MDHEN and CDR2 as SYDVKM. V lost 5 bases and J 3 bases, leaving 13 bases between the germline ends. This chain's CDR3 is CASSLPIGANEKLFF. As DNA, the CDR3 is TGTGCCAGCAGTCTCCCAATCGGTGCTAATGAAAAACTGTTTTTT.

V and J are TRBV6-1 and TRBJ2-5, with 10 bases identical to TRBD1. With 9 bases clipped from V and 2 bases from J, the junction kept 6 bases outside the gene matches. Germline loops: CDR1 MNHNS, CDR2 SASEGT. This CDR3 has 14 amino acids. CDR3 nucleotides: TGTGCCAGGAGGGACAGGGGATGGCAAGAGACCCAGTACTTC. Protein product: CARRDRGWQETQYF.

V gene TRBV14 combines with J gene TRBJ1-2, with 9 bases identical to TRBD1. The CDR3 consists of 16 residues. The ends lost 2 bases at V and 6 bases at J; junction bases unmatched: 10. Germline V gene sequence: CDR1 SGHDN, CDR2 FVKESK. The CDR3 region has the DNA TGTGCCAGCAGCCAATATTCCACAGGGGGCGCGAATGGCTACACCTTC. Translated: CASSQYSTGGANGYTF. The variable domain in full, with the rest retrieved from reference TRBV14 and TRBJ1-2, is EAGVTQFPSHSVIEKGQTVTLRCDPISGHDNLYWYRRVMGKEIKFLLHFVKESKQDESGMPNNRFLAERTGGTYSTLKVQPAELEDSGVYFCASSQYSTGGANGYTFGSGTRLTVV.

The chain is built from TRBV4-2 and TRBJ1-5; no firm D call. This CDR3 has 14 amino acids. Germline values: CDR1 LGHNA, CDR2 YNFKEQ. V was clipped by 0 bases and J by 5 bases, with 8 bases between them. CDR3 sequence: CASSQDSNDQPQHF. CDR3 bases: TGTGCCAGCAGCCAAGACAGTAACGATCAGCCCCAGCATTTT.

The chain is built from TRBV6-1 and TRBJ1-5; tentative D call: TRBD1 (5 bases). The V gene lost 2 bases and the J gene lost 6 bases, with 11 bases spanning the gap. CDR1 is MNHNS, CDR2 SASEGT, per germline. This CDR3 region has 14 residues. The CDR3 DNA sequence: TGTGCCAGCAGTGAAAAGGTAGGGGTTCAGCCCCAGCATTTT. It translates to CASSEKVGVQPQHF.

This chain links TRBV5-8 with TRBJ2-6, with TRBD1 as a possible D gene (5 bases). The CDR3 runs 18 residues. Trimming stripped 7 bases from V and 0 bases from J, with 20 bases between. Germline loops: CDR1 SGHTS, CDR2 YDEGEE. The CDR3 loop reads CASRSRQLSFSGANVLTF. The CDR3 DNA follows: TGTGCCAGCCGCTCCAGACAGCTGAGCTTCTCTGGGGCCAACGTCCTGACTTTC.

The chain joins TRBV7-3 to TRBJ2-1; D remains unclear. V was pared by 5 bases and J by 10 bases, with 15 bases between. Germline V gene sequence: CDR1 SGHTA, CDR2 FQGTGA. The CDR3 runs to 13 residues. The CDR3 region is CASSLDGQYEQFF. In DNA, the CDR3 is TGTGCCAGCAGCCTGGATGGGCAGTACGAGCAGTTCTTC.

The CDR3 sequence is CASSTQGATEAFF. As DNA, the CDR3 is TGTGCCAGCAGTACACAGGGGGCCACTGAAGCTTTCTTT. The genes are TRBV27 and TRBJ1-1; TRBD1 matches 9 bases. Germline loops: CDR1 MNHEY, CDR2 SMNVEV (reference sequence). This CDR3 spans 13 amino acids. V dropped 5 bases and J dropped 4; count of bases not matched to a gene: 2.

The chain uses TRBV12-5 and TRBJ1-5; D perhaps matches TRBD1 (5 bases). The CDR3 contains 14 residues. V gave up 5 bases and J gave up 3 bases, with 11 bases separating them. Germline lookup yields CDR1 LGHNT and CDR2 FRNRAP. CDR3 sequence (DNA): TGTGCTAGTGGTAAGGTAGGGGTCAATCAGCCCCAGCATTTT. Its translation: CASGKVGVNQPQHF.

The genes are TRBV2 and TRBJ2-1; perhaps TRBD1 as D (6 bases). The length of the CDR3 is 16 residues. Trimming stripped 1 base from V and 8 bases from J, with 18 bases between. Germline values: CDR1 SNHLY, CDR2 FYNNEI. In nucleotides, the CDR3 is TGTGCCAGCAGTGAAGTGACAGGCGTTTGGCGGGATGAGCAGTTCTTC. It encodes CASSEVTGVWRDEQFF.

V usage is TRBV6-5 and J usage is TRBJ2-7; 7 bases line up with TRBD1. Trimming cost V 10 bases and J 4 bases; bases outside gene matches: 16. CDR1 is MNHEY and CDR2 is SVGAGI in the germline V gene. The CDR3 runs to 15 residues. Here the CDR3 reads CAMALRDSGAYEQYV. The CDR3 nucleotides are TGTGCCATGGCGCTCAGGGACAGTGGGGCTTACGAGCAGTACGTC.

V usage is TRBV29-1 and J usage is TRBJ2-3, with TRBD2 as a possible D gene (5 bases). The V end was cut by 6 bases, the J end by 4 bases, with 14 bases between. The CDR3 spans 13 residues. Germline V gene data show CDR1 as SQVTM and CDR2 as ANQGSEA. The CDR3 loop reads CSVHQLEADTQYF. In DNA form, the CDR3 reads TGCAGCGTCCACCAACTAGAGGCAGATACGCAGTATTTT.

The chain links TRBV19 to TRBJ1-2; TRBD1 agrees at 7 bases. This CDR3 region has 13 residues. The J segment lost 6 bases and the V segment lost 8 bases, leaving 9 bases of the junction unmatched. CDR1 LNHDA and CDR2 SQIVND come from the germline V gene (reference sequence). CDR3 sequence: CASRQPGTDGYTF. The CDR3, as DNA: TGTGCCAGTCGACAACCCGGGACAGATGGCTACACCTTC.

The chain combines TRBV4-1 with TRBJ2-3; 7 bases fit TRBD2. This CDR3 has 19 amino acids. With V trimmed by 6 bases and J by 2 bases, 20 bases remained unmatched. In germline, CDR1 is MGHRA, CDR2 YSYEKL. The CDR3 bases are TGCGCCAGCAGGCAAAAAAAGATGACGGGAGCGGGACCCACAGATACGCAGTATTTT. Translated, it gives CASRQKKMTGAGPTDTQYF.

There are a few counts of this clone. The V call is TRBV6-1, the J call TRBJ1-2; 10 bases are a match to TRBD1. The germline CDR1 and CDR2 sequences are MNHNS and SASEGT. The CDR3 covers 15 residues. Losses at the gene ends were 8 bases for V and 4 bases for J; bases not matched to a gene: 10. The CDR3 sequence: CASCSRGQGSYGYTF. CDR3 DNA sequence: TGTGCCAGCTGTTCTAGGGGACAGGGGAGCTATGGCTACACCTTC.

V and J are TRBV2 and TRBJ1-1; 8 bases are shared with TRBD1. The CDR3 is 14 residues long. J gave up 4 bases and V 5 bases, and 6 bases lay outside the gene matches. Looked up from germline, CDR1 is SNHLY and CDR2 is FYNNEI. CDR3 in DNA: TGTGCCAGCAGTCGGACAGGGTCGGCCACTGAAGCTTTCTTT. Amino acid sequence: CASSRTGSATEAFF. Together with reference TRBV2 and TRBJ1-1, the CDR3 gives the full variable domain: EPEVTQTPSHQVTQMGQEVILRCVPISNHLYFYWYRQILGQKVEFLVSFYNNEISEKSEIFDDQFSVERPDGSNFTLKIRSTKLEDSAMYFCASSRTGSATEAFFGQGTRLTVV.

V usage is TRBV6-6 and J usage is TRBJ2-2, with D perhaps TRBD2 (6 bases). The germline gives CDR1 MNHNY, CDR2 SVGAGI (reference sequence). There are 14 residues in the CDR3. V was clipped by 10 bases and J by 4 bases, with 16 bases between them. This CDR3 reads CATSGDSGTGELFF. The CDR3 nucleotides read TGTGCCACCTCTGGGGACTCGGGCACCGGGGAGCTGTTTTTT.

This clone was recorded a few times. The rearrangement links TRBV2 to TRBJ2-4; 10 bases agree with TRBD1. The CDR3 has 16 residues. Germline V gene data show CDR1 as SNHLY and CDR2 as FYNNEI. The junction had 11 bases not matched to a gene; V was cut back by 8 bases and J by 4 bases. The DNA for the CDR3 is TGTGCCAGCGATATGGGGACAGGGGAAGTTAAAAACATTCAGTACTTC. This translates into CASDMGTGEVKNIQYF.

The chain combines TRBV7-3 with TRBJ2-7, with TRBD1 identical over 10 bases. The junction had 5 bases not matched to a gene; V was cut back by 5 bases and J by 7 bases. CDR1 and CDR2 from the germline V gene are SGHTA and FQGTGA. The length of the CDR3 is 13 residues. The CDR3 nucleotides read TGTGCCAGCAGCAGACAGGGGGCGGGTGAGCAGTACTTC. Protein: CASSRQGAGEQYF. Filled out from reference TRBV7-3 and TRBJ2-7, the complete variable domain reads GAGVSQTPSNKVTEKGKYVELRCDPISGHTALYWYRQSLGQGPEFLIYFQGTGAADDSGLPNDRFFAVRPEGSVSTLKIQRTERGDSAVYLCASSRQGAGEQYFGPGTRLTVT.

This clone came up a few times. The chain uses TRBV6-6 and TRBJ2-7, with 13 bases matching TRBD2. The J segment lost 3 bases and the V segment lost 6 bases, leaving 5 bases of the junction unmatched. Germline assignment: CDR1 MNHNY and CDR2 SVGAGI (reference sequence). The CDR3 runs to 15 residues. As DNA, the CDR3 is TGTGCCAGCAGACAGGGACTAGCGGGACTCTACGAGCAGTACGTC. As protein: CASRQGLAGLYEQYV.

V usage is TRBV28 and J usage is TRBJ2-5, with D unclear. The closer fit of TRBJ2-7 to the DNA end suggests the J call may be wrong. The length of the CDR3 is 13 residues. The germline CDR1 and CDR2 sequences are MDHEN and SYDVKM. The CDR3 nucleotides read TGTGCCAGCAGTTTCCGTCTGTCTACCGAGCAGTACTTC. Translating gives CASSFRLSTEQYF.

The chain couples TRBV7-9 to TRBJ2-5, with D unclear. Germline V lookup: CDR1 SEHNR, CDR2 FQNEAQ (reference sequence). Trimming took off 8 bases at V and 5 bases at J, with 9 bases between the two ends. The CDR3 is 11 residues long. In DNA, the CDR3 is TGTGCCAGCGTATTAGAGGAGACCCAGTACTTC. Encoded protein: CASVLEETQYF.

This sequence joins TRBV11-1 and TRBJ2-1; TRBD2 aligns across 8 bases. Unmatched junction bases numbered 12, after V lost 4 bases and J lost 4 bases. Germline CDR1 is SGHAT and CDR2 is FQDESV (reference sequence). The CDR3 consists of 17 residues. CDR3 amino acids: CASSSGTRGGAYNEQFF. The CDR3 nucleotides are TGTGCCAGCAGCTCCGGGACTAGAGGGGGGGCGTACAATGAGCAGTTCTTC.

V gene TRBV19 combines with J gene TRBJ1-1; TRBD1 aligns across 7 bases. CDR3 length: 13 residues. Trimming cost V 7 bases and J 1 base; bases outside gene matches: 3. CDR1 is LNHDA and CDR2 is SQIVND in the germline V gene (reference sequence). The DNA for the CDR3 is TGTGCCAGTACCCAGGGGGGGAACACTGAAGCTTTCTTT. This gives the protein CASTQGGNTEAFF. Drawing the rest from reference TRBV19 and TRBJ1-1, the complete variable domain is DGGITQSPKYLFRKEGQNVTLSCEQNLNHDAMYWYRQDPGQGLRLIYYSQIVNDFQKGDIAEGYSVSREKKESFPLTVTSAQKNPTAFYLCASTQGGNTEAFFGQGTRLTVV.